Described below is a single T cell receptor (beta chain) sequence and its context. The antigen is undetermined. TCRdb's copy holds only in-frame clones and misses some; the assay was immunoSEQ multiplex PCR. Of 98,000 or so clones in the sample, about 91% were seen once. These data belong to a study of OX40 agonist ivuxolimab in advanced cancers. With baseline, cycle 4 day 1, and cycle 7 day 1 as timepoints, blood was sampled. The study's findings and limits: At doses 0.1 to 3.0 mg/kg, CD4+ and CD8+ clones expanded. Relatively little clonal expansion, among the lowest observed, appeared in partial responders at 0.1-3.0 mg/kg. Specificity for antigen went undetermined in the expanded peripheral T cells.

The source is an adult with an advanced solid tumor such as melanoma, head and neck, liver or kidney cancer. The material was CD4+ or CD8+ T cells sorted from blood, obtained in a trial of the OX40 agonist ivuxolimab.

The CDR3 DNA reads TGTGCCAGCAGTGAAGAGGGCGGGAACACTGAAGCTTTCTTT. Translating it yields CASSEEGGNTEAFF. This chain links TRBV25-1 with TRBJ1-1; D uncertain. The germline V gene encodes CDR1 MGHDK and CDR2 SYGVNS. The V end lost 2 bases, the J end lost 1 base, and 8 bases lay between the germline ends. The CDR3 spans 14 residues.